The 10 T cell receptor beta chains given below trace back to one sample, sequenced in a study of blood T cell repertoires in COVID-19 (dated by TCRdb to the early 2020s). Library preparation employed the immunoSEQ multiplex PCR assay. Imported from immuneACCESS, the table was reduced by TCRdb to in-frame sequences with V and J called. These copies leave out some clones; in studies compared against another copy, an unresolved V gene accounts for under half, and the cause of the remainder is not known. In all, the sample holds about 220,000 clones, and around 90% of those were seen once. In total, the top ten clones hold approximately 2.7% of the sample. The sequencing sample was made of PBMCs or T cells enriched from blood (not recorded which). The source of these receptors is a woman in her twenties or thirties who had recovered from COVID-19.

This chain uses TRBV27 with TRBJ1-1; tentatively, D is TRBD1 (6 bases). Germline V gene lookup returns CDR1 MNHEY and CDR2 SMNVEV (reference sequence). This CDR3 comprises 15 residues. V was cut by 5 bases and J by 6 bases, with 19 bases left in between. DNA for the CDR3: TGTGCCAGCAGTAATGATAAACAGGGAATCGCTGAAGCTTTCTTT. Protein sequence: CASSNDKQGIAEAFF.

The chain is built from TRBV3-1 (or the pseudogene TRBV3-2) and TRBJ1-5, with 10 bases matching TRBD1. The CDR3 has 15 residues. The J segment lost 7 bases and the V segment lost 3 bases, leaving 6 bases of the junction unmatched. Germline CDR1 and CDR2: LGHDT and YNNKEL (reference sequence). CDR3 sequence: CASSQRQGAVQPQHF. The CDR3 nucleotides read TGTGCCAGCAGCCAGAGACAGGGGGCTGTGCAGCCCCAGCATTTT.

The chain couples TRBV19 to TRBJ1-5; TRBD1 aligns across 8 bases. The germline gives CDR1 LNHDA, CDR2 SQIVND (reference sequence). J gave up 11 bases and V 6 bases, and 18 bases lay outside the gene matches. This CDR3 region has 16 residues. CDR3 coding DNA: TGTGCCAGTAGCCCTGGTAGACAGGGGAACCGGGGGGCCCAGCATTTT. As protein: CASSPGRQGNRGAQHF.

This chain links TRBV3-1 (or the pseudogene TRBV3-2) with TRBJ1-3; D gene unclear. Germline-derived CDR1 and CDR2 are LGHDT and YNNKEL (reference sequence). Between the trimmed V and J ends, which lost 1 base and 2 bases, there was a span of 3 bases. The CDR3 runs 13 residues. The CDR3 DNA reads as TGTGCCAGCAGCCAAGTCACTGGAAACACCATATATTTT. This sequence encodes CASSQVTGNTIYF.

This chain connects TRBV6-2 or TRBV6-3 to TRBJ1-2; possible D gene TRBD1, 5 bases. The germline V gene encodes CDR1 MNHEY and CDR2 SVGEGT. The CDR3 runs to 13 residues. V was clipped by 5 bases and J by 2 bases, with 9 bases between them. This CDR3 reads CASSRAGNYGYTF. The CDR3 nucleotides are TGTGCCAGCAGTCGGGCAGGGAACTATGGCTACACCTTC.

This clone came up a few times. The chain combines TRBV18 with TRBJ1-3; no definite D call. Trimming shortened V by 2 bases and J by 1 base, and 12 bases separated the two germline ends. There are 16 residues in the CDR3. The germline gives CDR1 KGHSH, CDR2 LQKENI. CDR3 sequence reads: CASSPDRRGSGNTIYF. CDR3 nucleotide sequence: TGTGCCAGCTCACCAGATCGTCGGGGTTCTGGAAACACCATATATTTT.

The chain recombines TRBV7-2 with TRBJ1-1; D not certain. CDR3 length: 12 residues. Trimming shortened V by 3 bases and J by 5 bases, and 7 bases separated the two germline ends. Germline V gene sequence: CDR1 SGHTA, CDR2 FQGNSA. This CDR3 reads CASSFRETEAFF. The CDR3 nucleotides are TGTGCCAGCAGCTTCCGGGAGACTGAAGCTTTCTTT. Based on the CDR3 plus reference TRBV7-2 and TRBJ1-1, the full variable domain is GAGVSQSPSNKVTEKGKDVELRCDPISGHTALYWYRQSLGQGLEFLIYFQGNSAPDKSGLPSDRFSAERTGGSVSTLTIQRTQQEDSAVYLCASSFRETEAFFGQGTRLTVV.

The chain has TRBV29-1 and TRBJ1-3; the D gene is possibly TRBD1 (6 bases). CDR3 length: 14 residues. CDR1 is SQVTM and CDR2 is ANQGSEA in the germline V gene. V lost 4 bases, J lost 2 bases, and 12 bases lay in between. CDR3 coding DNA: TGCAGCGTTGCCGGGACAAGCCCTGGAAACACCATATATTTT. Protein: CSVAGTSPGNTIYF.

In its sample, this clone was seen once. This CDR3 reads CASSLRDSSFTEQYF. The CDR3 coding sequence is TGCGCCAGCAGCTTACGGGACAGTTCTTTCACCGAGCAGTACTTC. The rearrangement joins TRBV5-1 to TRBJ2-7; 7 nucleotides line up with TRBD1. Germline V gene sequence: CDR1 SGHRS, CDR2 YFSETQ. The CDR3 is 15 amino acids. V dropped 2 bases and J dropped 6; count of bases not matched to a gene: 11.

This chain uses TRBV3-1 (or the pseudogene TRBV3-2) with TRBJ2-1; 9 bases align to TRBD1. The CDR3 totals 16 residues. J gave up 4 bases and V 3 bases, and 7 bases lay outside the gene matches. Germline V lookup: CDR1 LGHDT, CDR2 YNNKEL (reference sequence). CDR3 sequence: CASSHLRQGDYNEQFF. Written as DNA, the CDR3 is TGTGCCAGCAGCCACCTAAGACAGGGGGATTACAATGAGCAGTTCTTC.